The 2 T cell receptor beta chains below were found in one sample sequenced in a study of T cells after yellow fever vaccination. From the 5' RACE reads, TCRdb called clonotypes with MiXCR, one entry per CDR3 protein. The sample lists 500,000 to 650,000 distinct CDR3 sequences, about 17% seen once, with around 15% in the top ten. Sequenced here: PBMCs, sampled less than 6 days after the first yellow fever vaccination. The receptors stem from a man between 18 and 29 years old who received the YFV17D yellow fever vaccine.

The chain links TRBV20-1 to TRBJ2-2, with 11 bases identical to TRBD2. Germline loops: CDR1 DFQATT, CDR2 SNEGSKA (reference sequence). The CDR3 spans 17 residues. V dropped 0 bases and J dropped 7; count of bases not matched to a gene: 10. CDR3 sequence: CSARDGSGGAGIGELFF. The CDR3, as DNA: TGCAGTGCTAGAGATGGTAGCGGGGGGGCCGGAATCGGGGAGCTGTTTTTT.

This clonotype was observed a handful of times. The gene calls are TRBV4-3 and TRBJ2-3, with D uncertain. Trimming cost V 0 bases and J 4 bases, with 14 bases left between them. This CDR3 contains 16 residues. Germline V gene sequence: CDR1 LGHNA, CDR2 YSLEER. This CDR3 reads CASSQEHSDRPDTQYF. The CDR3 DNA follows: TGCGCCAGCAGCCAAGAGCATTCGGACCGCCCAGATACGCAGTATTTT.